The 18 T cell receptor beta chains presented below share a single source sample, sequenced in a study of blood T cell repertoires in COVID-19. This table comes from immunoSEQ multiplex PCR, and its TCRdb copy is limited to in-frame clones, with some not included. The profile shows around 150,000 clones, around four fifths of them singletons. The sequencing sample was made of PBMCs or T cells enriched from blood (not recorded which). Source of these receptors: a woman aged 40 to 50 who had recovered from COVID-19.

Here the CDR3 reads CASSTDRVYGYTF. CDR3 bases: TGTGCCAGCAGCACTGACAGAGTCTATGGCTACACCTTC. This rearrangement joins TRBV5-5 to TRBJ1-2; the D gene is possibly TRBD1 (5 bases). In germline, CDR1 is SGHKS, CDR2 YYEKEE (reference sequence). The ends were cut back, 4 bases at V and 4 bases at J, with 11 bases in the middle. The CDR3 has 13 residues.

This sequence joins TRBV5-5 and TRBJ2-7; the D gene is possibly TRBD2 (5 bases). There are 17 residues in the CDR3. Germline V CDR1 and CDR2: SGHKS, YYEKEE (reference sequence). V was trimmed by 1 base and J by 2 bases, leaving 19 bases between them. CDR3 amino acids: CASSLYMTTSMAYEQYF. DNA for the CDR3: TGTGCCAGCAGCTTGTATATGACAACTAGTATGGCCTACGAGCAGTACTTC.

The V and J genes are TRBV2 and TRBJ1-1, with TRBD1 as a possible D gene (6 bases). The V end was cut by 7 bases, the J end by 4 bases, with 16 bases between. CDR3 length equals 14 residues. Germline assignment: CDR1 SNHLY and CDR2 FYNNEI. DNA of the CDR3: TGTGCCAGCATGCCGGGACAACAAGGCACTGAAGCTTTCTTT. Amino acids: CASMPGQQGTEAFF.

This clone was observed a few times. CDR3 bases: TGTGCCAGCAGCGTATCGGGGACTGGGGCCAACGTCCTGACTTTC. It encodes CASSVSGTGANVLTF. The chain is built from TRBV9 and TRBJ2-6; tentatively, D is TRBD2 (5 bases). Between the trimmed V and J ends, which lost 1 base and 2 bases, there was a span of 7 bases. Germline-derived CDR1 and CDR2 are SGDLS and YYNGEE. This CDR3 has 15 amino acids. The full variable domain, in which reference TRBV9 and TRBJ2-6 provide the parts outside the CDR3, is DSGVTQTPKHLITATGQRVTLRCSPRSGDLSVYWYQQSLDQGLQFLIQYYNGEERAKGNILERFSAQQFPDLHSELNLSSLELGDSALYFCASSVSGTGANVLTFGAGSRLTVL.

The chain is built from TRBV5-1 and TRBJ2-2, with D unresolved. Germline CDR1 SGHRS, CDR2 YFSETQ. The CDR3 runs 15 residues. Trimming pared 0 bases from V and 0 bases from J, leaving 6 bases between. The CDR3 DNA follows: TGCGCCAGCAGCTTGGACGGTACGAACACCGGGGAGCTGTTTTTT. This gives the protein CASSLDGTNTGELFF.

V is TRBV19 and J is TRBJ2-2; 11 nucleotides match TRBD2. This CDR3 region has 16 residues. The trim removed 4 bases at V and 1 base at J, leaving 2 bases unmatched. Per germline, CDR1 LNHDA and CDR2 SQIVND (reference sequence). The DNA of the CDR3 is TGTGCCAGTAGTAGAGGACTAGCGGGGAACACCGGGGAGCTGTTTTTT. It encodes CASSRGLAGNTGELFF. The variable domain in full, completed from reference TRBV19 and TRBJ2-2, reads DGGITQSPKYLFRKEGQNVTLSCEQNLNHDAMYWYRQDPGQGLRLIYYSQIVNDFQKGDIAEGYSVSREKKESFPLTVTSAQKNPTAFYLCASSRGLAGNTGELFFGEGSRLTVL.

This clone has ten or more counts. The chain couples TRBV7-9 to TRBJ2-7; 7 bases are a match to TRBD1. The CDR3 is made up of 14 amino acids. The J segment lost 7 bases and the V segment lost 4 bases, leaving 10 bases of the junction unmatched. The germline CDR1 and CDR2 sequences are SEHNR and FQNEAQ (reference sequence). CDR3 bases: TGTGCCAGCAGCTCCGGGACAGTAGGTTGGGAGCAGTACTTC. Encoded protein: CASSSGTVGWEQYF.

V and J are TRBV7-8 and TRBJ1-2; D unresolved. Germline V gene lookup returns CDR1 SGHVS and CDR2 FQNEAQ. This CDR3 region has 16 residues. Trimming took 5 bases from V and 4 from J, leaving 20 bases between them. The CDR3 reads CASSPEALGRRYGYTF. CDR3 in DNA: TGTGCCAGCAGCCCGGAGGCCCTAGGGCGCCGCTATGGCTACACCTTC.

V usage is TRBV4-1 and J usage is TRBJ1-6; D not resolved. This CDR3 region has 17 residues. The V end was cut by 0 bases, the J end by 0 bases, with 9 bases between. CDR1 and CDR2 from the germline V gene are MGHRA and YSYEKL. CDR3 nucleotides: TGCGCCAGCAGCCAAGAAACAACCAGCTCCTATAATTCACCCCTCCACTTT. It yields the protein CASSQETTSSYNSPLHF.

Ten or more counts support this clone. This chain links TRBV19 with TRBJ2-3; 9 positions match TRBD2. Germline CDR1 and CDR2: LNHDA and SQIVND (reference sequence). After removal of 1 base from V and 5 bases from J, the junction contained 4 bases not matched to a gene. CDR3 size: 15 residues. In DNA, the CDR3 is TGTGCCAGTAGTATAGTGGCACTAGCGGGAGATACGCAGTATTTT. Amino acid sequence: CASSIVALAGDTQYF.

The chain is built from TRBV29-1 and TRBJ1-2; TRBD1 matches 8 bases. V lost 6 bases and J lost 7; bases outside the gene matches: 10. Germline loops: CDR1 SQVTM, CDR2 ANQGSEA. The CDR3 spans 13 residues. The CDR3, as DNA: TGCAGCGTAGAGACAGGGGATAAAGGTGGCTACACCTTC. It is translated as CSVETGDKGGYTF.

This clone was seen only a few times. This rearrangement joins TRBV20-1 to TRBJ2-7, with TRBD2 matching 9 bases. V was clipped by 3 bases and J by 4 bases; unmatched bases: 4. The CDR3 has 13 residues. Per the germline V gene, CDR1 is DFQATT and CDR2 is SNEGSKA (reference sequence). CDR3 sequence reads: CSASPSGTYEQYF. The CDR3 coding sequence is TGCAGTGCTAGTCCTAGCGGGACTTACGAGCAGTACTTC.

This chain connects TRBV5-1 to TRBJ2-1; a possible D gene is TRBD2 (7 bases). V shed 0 bases and J shed 9 bases, with 16 bases lying between them. Germline values: CDR1 SGHRS, CDR2 YFSETQ. This CDR3 spans 15 amino acids. The CDR3 DNA reads TGCGCCAGCAGCTTGGCGGGGGGCACCATAAGTGAGCAGTTCTTC. This gives the protein CASSLAGGTISEQFF.

The J gene is TRBJ1-1, the V gene TRBV27, with unresolved D. The germline CDR1 and CDR2 sequences are MNHEY and SMNVEV (reference sequence). With 0 bases removed from V and 0 bases from J, the gap between germline ends came to 5 bases. CDR3 length: 14 residues. As DNA, the CDR3 is TGTGCCAGCAGTTTATCGCGGCTGAACACTGAAGCTTTCTTT. Its protein product is CASSLSRLNTEAFF.

The chain couples TRBV12-3 or TRBV12-4 to TRBJ1-1; D is uncertain. Trimming took 2 bases from V and 5 from J, leaving 9 bases between them. The length of the CDR3 is 13 residues. The CDR3 loop reads CASSLSPKTEAFF. CDR3 nucleotide sequence: TGTGCCAGCAGTTTAAGCCCCAAGACTGAAGCTTTCTTT.

As DNA, the CDR3 is TGTGCCAGCAGTACGACTAGGGATTTTACAAATGAGCAGTTCTTC. As protein: CASSTTRDFTNEQFF. This chain connects TRBV27 to TRBJ2-1, with D possibly being TRBD2 (6 bases). Per the germline V gene, CDR1 is MNHEY and CDR2 is SMNVEV (reference sequence). The V gene lost 5 bases and the J gene lost 7 bases, with 18 bases spanning the gap. This CDR3 is built from 15 residues.

The chain carries TRBV10-1 and TRBJ1-1, with D possibly matching TRBD1 (6 bases). This CDR3 is built from 16 residues. V dropped 8 bases and J dropped 0 bases, with 19 bases sitting between them. Germline V gives CDR1 WNHNN, CDR2 SYGVQD (reference sequence). CDR3: CASPVSRTEMNTEAFF. The CDR3 nucleotides are TGCGCCAGCCCAGTGAGTAGGACAGAAATGAACACTGAAGCTTTCTTT.

V and J are TRBV28 and TRBJ2-5; D is undetermined. CDR3 length: 13 amino acids. Germline V gene data show CDR1 as MDHEN and CDR2 as SYDVKM. The ends were cut back, 3 bases at V and 5 bases at J, with 10 bases in the middle. This CDR3 reads CASSFGGAETQYF. The DNA of the CDR3 is TGTGCCAGCAGTTTCGGCGGCGCGGAGACCCAGTACTTC. The full variable domain, completed using reference TRBV28 and TRBJ2-5, is DVKVTQSSRYLVKRTGEKVFLECVQDMDHENMFWYRQDPGLGLRLIYFSYDVKMKEKGDIPEGYSVSREKKERFSLILESASTNQTSMYLCASSFGGAETQYFGPGTRLLVL.